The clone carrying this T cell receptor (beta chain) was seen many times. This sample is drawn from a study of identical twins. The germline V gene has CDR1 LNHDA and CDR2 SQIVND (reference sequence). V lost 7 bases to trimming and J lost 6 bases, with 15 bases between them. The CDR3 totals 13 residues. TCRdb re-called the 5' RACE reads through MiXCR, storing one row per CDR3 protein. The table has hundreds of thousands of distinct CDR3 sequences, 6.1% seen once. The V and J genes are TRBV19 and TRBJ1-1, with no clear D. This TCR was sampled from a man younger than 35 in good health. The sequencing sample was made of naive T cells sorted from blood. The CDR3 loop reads CASTQLQTPEAFF. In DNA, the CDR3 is TGTGCCAGTACCCAACTACAGACTCCTGAAGCTTTCTTT. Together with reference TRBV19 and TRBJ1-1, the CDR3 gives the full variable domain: DGGITQSPKYLFRKEGQNVTLSCEQNLNHDAMYWYRQDPGQGLRLIYYSQIVNDFQKGDIAEGYSVSREKKESFPLTVTSAQKNPTAFYLCASTQLQTPEAFFGQGTRLTVV.